The rows below give T cell receptor beta chains drawn from one sample of a study of T cell responses to AZD1222 COVID-19 vaccine. TCRdb's table, derived via immunoSEQ multiplex PCR, lists solely in-frame clones and lacks some. The sample lists 100,000 or so clones, around 87% occurring once. The sequences come from peripheral blood, collected on day 0 of AZD1222 vaccination. All receptors come from an adult in good health. CDR3s include the opening cysteine and the closing phenylalanine or tryptophan. Fields, in order: D gene, clone size, V gene, J gene, CDR3 DNA, CDR3 protein. The D gene is left open where the match is weak. The size field is filled for only some rows; it gives once, few, many or a size class.

TRBD2	NA	TRBV6-6	TRBJ2-7	TGTGCCAGCAGTTCAACAACTAGCGGGAACTACGAGCAGTACTTC	CASSSTTSGNYEQYF
NA	NA	TRBV2	TRBJ1-1	TGTGCCAGCAGTGAAGGTACCCCTGGGAAAGCTTTCTTT	CASSEGTPGKAFF
NA	NA	TRBV13	TRBJ1-3	TGTGCCAGCAGCTTAGAGGTTGGCAACTCTGGAAACACCATATATTTT	CASSLEVGNSGNTIYF
NA	few	TRBV2	TRBJ1-6	TGTGCCAGCACCCCGGCGGTGCAAGAGACGGGTTCCTATAATTCACCCCTCCACTTT	CASTPAVQETGSYNSPLHF
NA	once	TRBV19	TRBJ2-6	TGTGCCAGTAGCAGGGTTCAGGGCTCTGGGGCCAACGTCCTGACTTTC	CASSRVQGSGANVLTF
TRBD1	NA	TRBV30	TRBJ1-4	TGTGCCTGGAGCCGGGGAGGGGGCAGAGAAAAACTGTTTTTT	CAWSRGGGREKLFF
NA	NA	TRBV30	TRBJ1-5	TGTGCCTGGAGTCCCTTGGGAAATCAGCCCCAGCATTTT	CAWSPLGNQPQHF
TRBD1	NA	TRBV6-5	TRBJ1-2	TGTGCCAGCAGGAGAAACGGACAGGAAATCTATGGCTACACCTTC	CASRRNGQEIYGYTF
TRBD2	NA	TRBV10-3	TRBJ2-7	TGTGCCATCAGTGAGTCCCTAGCGGGAACCTACGAGCAGTACTTC	CAISESLAGTYEQYF
NA	NA	TRBV19	TRBJ1-2	TGTGCCAGTAGTTCCGGGACACTTATAACTATGGGCTACACCTTC	CASSSGTLITMGYTF
TRBD1	NA	TRBV24-1	TRBJ1-2	TGTGCCACCAGTGACTGGACAGGAAATAACTATGGCTACACCTTC	CATSDWTGNNYGYTF
TRBD2	NA	TRBV19	TRBJ2-7	TGTGCCAGTAGTCCTAGCGGGACGTACTCCTACGAGCAGTACTTC	CASSPSGTYSYEQYF
NA	once	TRBV3-1/TRBV3-2	TRBJ2-7	TGTGCCAGCAGCCAAGTATCCTACGAGCAGTACTTC	CASSQVSYEQYF
NA	NA	TRBV7-2	TRBJ1-1	TGTGCCAGCAGCTCACCCTACAGGTCGCCGATGAACACTGAAGCTTTCTTT	CASSSPYRSPMNTEAFF
NA	NA	TRBV6-2/TRBV6-3	TRBJ2-1	TGTGCCAGCAGTTACGGTCCGGGATTCACCTACAATGAGCAGTTCTTC	CASSYGPGFTYNEQFF
NA	NA	TRBV6-1	TRBJ1-6	TGTGCCAGCAGTGAAGATAGTTATTCACCCCTCCACTTT	CASSEDSYSPLHF
TRBD2	NA	TRBV7-2	TRBJ2-1	TGTGCCAGCAGCTTCCTGACTAGCGGGAGTTTGGATGAGCAGTTCTTC	CASSFLTSGSLDEQFF
TRBD1	NA	TRBV11-2	TRBJ1-2	TGTGCCAGCAGCTTAGAAAGACAGGGTCCGACCTCCTATGGCTACACCTTC	CASSLERQGPTSYGYTF
NA	NA	TRBV5-1	TRBJ2-7	TGCGCCAGCAGCTCGGACATCACCTCAACCTACGAGCAGTACTTC	CASSSDITSTYEQYF
NA	NA	TRBV19	TRBJ2-7	TGTGCCAGTAGCAGCCTCTCCTACGAGCAGTACTTC	CASSSLSYEQYF
TRBD1	NA	TRBV5-6	TRBJ1-1	TGTGCCAGCAGCCCGCAACCGGACAGGGGCACTGAAGCTTTCTTT	CASSPQPDRGTEAFF
NA	NA	TRBV28	TRBJ2-7	TGTGCCAGCAGTTTGGACTTAAAATACGAGCAGTACTTC	CASSLDLKYEQYF
NA	NA	TRBV28	TRBJ1-2	TGTGCCAGCAGTTTAGAAGGGCCTACGGGGGGCTACACCTTC	CASSLEGPTGGYTF
TRBD1	NA	TRBV5-1	TRBJ1-6	TGCGCCAGCAGCTTGGACGTAGGGACAGGGAAGTCACCCCTCCACTTT	CASSLDVGTGKSPLHF
TRBD1	NA	TRBV29-1	TRBJ1-1	TGCAGCGTTGAGGACAGGGTAATAGCTGAAGCTTTCTTT	CSVEDRVIAEAFF
NA	NA	TRBV7-8	TRBJ2-5	TGTGCCAGCAGCCTGGGCTCGGCTACCCAGGAGACCCAGTACTTC	CASSLGSATQETQYF
TRBD1	NA	TRBV6-5	TRBJ1-2	TGTGCCAGCAGTTTCCGGACAGGGCTCAACTATGGCTACACCTTC	CASSFRTGLNYGYTF
TRBD1	NA	TRBV30	TRBJ1-2	TGTGCCTGGGGAAAGACAGGGCTAAACTATGGCTACACCTTC	CAWGKTGLNYGYTF
NA	few	TRBV30	TRBJ1-6	TGTGCCAGTCGGCCCTTAGGGAATTCACCCCTCCACTTT	CASRPLGNSPLHF
NA	NA	TRBV11-2	TRBJ1-4	TGTGCCAGCAGCATTCCGGGGGGGAATGAAAAACTGTTTTTT	CASSIPGGNEKLFF
TRBD1	NA	TRBV5-1	TRBJ2-1	TGCGCCAGCAGCTCGGGACAGGGAAACTACAATGAGCAGTTCTTC	CASSSGQGNYNEQFF
NA	NA	TRBV11-3	TRBJ1-1	TGTGCCAGCAGCATCGGTGGGGGTCGGAACACTGAAGCTTTCTTT	CASSIGGGRNTEAFF
TRBD2	few	TRBV28	TRBJ2-5	TGTGCCAGCAGTTTCCGCGGTTTTAAGCGGGAGGGCCAAGAGACCCAGTACTTC	CASSFRGFKREGQETQYF